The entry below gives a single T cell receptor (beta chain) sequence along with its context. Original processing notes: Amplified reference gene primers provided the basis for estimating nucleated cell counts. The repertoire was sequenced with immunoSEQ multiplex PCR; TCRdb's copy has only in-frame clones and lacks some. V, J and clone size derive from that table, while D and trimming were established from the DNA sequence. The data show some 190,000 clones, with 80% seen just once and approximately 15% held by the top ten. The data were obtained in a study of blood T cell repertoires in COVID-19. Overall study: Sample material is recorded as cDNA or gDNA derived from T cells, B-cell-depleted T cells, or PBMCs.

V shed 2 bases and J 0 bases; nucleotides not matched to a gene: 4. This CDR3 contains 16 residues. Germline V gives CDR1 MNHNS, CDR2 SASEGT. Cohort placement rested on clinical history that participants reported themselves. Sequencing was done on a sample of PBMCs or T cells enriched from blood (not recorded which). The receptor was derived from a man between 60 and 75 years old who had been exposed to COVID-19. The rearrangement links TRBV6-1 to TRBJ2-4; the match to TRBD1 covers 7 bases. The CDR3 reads CASSETGQVAKNIQYF. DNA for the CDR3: TGTGCCAGCAGTGAAACAGGACAGGTAGCCAAAAACATTCAGTACTTC.